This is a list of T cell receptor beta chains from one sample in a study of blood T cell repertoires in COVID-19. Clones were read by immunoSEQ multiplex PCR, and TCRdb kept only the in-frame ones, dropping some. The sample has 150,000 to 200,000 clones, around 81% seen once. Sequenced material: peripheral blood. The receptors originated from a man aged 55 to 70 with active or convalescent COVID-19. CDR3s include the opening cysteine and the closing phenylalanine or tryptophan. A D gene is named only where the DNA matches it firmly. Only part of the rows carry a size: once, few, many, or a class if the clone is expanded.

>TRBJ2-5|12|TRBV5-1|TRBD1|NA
TGCGCCAGCGGACAGGACCAAGAGACCCAGTACTTC
CASGQDQETQYF
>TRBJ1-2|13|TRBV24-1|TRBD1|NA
TGTGCCACCAGTGATTCCCGGACAGGAGGTTGCACCTTC
CATSDSRTGGCTF
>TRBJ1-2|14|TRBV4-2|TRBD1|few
TGTGCCAGCAGCCACGATGACAGGGGGCAGGGCTACACCTTC
CASSHDDRGQGYTF
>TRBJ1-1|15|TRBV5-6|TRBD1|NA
TGTGCCAGCAGCTCCTCCGGGACAGGGAACACTGAAGCTTTCTTT
CASSSSGTGNTEAFF
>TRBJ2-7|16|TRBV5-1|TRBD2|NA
TGCGCCAGCAGCCTGATCCCGGGACTAGCGGACTACGAGCAGTACTTC
CASSLIPGLADYEQYF
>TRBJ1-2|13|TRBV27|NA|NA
TGTGCCAGCAGTTTAAAACAGTACTATGGCTACACCTTC
CASSLKQYYGYTF
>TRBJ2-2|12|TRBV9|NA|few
TGTGCCAGCAGCGTAGCCGCCGGGGAGCTGTTTTTT
CASSVAAGELFF
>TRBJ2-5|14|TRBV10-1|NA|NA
TGCGCCAGCAGTGAGTCGGCAGGGCAAGAGACCCAGTACTTC
CASSESAGQETQYF
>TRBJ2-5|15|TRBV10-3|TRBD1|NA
TGTGCCATCAGTGAGCCACAGGGGCAGGGGGAGACCCAGTACTTC
CAISEPQGQGETQYF
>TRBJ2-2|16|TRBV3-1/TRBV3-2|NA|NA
TGTGCCAGCAGCCAAGATTGGGCACCGAACACCGGGGAGCTGTTTTTT
CASSQDWAPNTGELFF
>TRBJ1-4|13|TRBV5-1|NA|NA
TGCGCCAGCAGCTTGAGGTCGGGGGAAAAACTGTTTTTT
CASSLRSGEKLFF
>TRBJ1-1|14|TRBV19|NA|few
TGTGCCAGTAGTATGGGGGGTACGAACACTGAAGCTTTCTTT
CASSMGGTNTEAFF
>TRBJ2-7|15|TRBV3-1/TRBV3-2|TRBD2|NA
TGTGCCAGCAGCACCAGTACTAGCGGGAGGGGCGAGCAGTACTTC
CASSTSTSGRGEQYF
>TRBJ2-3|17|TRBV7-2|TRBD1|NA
TGTGCCAGCAGCTTAGAGGGACAGGGGAGGGGCACAGATACGCAGTATTTT
CASSLEGQGRGTDTQYF
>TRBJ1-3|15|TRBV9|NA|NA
TGTGCCAGCAGCGTAGCTGTCTCCTCTGGAAACACCATATATTTT
CASSVAVSSGNTIYF
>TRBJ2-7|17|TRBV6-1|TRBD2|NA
TGTGCCAGCAGTGAAGCAGGACTAGCGGGAGGCCCATACGAGCAGTACTTC
CASSEAGLAGGPYEQYF
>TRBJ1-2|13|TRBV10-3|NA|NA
TGTGCCATCAGCCCACCCGGGGACTATGGCTACACCTTC
CAISPPGDYGYTF
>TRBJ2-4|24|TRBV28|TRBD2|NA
TGTGCCAGCAGCCCGTTTATGAGGGCTTCAGGGAACGAGGGAGGGCTACTAGCCAAAAACATTCAGTACTTC
CASSPFMRASGNEGGLLAKNIQYF
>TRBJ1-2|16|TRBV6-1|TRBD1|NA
TGTGCCAGCAGTGAAGGGGGGGAGACAGGGAGGAATGGCTACACCTTC
CASSEGGETGRNGYTF
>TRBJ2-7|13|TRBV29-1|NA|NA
TGCAGCGTTGAGGTGGGGGCTGGCTACGAGCAGTACTTC
CSVEVGAGYEQYF
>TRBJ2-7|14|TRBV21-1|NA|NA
TGTGCCAGCAGCAAAGCGCAGGGTCCCTACGAGCAGTACTTC
CASSKAQGPYEQYF
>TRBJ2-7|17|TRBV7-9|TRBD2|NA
TGTGCCAGCAGCACAAACCTGGGACTAGCGGGAGAGGTCGAGCAGTACTTC
CASSTNLGLAGEVEQYF
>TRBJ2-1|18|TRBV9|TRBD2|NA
TGTGCCAGCAGCCCAGGGGGACTAGCGGCGAGCTCCTACAATGAGCAGTTCTTC
CASSPGGLAASSYNEQFF
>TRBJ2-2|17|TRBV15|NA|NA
TGTGCCACCAGCAGAGAAGGGGGTCCCTCGAACACCGGGGAGCTGTTTTTT
CATSREGGPSNTGELFF
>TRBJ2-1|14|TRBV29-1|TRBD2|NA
TGCAGCGTTGCCAGCGGGGACCTAAACAATGAGCAGTTCTTC
CSVASGDLNNEQFF
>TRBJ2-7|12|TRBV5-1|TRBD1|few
TGCGCCAGCAGCTTGTCGGGGACAGGGCAGTACTTC
CASSLSGTGQYF
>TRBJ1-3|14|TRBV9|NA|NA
TGTGCCAGCAGGCGGGGTGACTCTGGAAACACCATATATTTT
CASRRGDSGNTIYF
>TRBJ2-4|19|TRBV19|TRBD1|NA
TGTGCCAGTAGTCCGAGGACAGGGACGGGCGGACTAGCCAAAAACATTCAGTACTTC
CASSPRTGTGGLAKNIQYF
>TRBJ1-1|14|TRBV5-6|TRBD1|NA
TGTGCCAGCAGCCTACGACAGGGGAGCACTGAAGCTTTCTTT
CASSLRQGSTEAFF
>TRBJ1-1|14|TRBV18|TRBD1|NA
TGTGCCAGCTCGGACCAGGGGGGCAACACTGAAGCTTTCTTT
CASSDQGGNTEAFF
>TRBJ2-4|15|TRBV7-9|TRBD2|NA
TGTGCCAGCAGCTTAGGACTAGCGGGAGTTCACATTCAGTACTTC
CASSLGLAGVHIQYF
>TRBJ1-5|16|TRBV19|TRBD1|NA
TGTGCCAGTACCTCCGGACAGGGGACCAGCAATCAGCCCCAGCATTTT
CASTSGQGTSNQPQHF
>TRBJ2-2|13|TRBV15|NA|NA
TGTGCCACCAGCAGAGAGTCAACCGGGGAGCTGTTTTTT
CATSRESTGELFF
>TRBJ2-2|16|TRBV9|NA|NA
TGTGCCAGCAGCGACTTAGCGAGATCGAACACCGGGGAGCTGTTTTTT
CASSDLARSNTGELFF
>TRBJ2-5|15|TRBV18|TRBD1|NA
TGTGCCAGCTCACCCGGACAGGGGGCATACGAGACCCAGTACTTC
CASSPGQGAYETQYF
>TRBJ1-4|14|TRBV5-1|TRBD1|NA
TGCGCCAGCAGCGTACAGGGGCCTAATGAAAAACTGTTTTTT
CASSVQGPNEKLFF
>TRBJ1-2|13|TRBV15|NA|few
TGTGCCACCAGCCTGGGGACTCAGGATGGCTACACCTTC
CATSLGTQDGYTF
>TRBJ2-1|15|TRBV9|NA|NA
TGTGCCAGCAGCGTAGGGTCCACTACGGTCAATGAGCAGTTCTTC
CASSVGSTTVNEQFF
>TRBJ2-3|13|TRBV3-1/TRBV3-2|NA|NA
TGTGCCAGCAGCCAGTCTAGCAGCGATACGCAGTATTTT
CASSQSSSDTQYF
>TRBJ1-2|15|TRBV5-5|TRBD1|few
TGTGCCAGCAGCTTGGGAGGGGACAGGGTCGGTGGCTACACCTTC
CASSLGGDRVGGYTF
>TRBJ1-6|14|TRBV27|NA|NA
TGTGCCAGCAGTTTTCAGGGGTACAATTCACCCCTCCACTTT
CASSFQGYNSPLHF
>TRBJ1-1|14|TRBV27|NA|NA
TGTGCCAGCAGTTTCGGGGGCGGGAGCACTGAAGCTTTCTTT
CASSFGGGSTEAFF